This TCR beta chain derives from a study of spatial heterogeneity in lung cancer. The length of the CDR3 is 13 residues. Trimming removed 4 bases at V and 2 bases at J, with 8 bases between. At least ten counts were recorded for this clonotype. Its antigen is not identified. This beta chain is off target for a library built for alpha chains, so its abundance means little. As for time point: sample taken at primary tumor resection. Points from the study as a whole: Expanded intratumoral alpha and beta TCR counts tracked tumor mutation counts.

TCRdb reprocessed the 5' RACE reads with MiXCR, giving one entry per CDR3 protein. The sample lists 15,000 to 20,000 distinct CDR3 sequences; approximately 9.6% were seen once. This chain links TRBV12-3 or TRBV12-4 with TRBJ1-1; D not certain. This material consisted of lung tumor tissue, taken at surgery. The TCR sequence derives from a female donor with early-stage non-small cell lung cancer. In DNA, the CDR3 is TGTGCCAGCAGTTCCCATGGAAACACTGAAGCTTTCTTT. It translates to CASSSHGNTEAFF.